These 3 T cell receptor beta chains were all obtained from the same sample, sequenced in a study of tumor-infiltrating lymphocytes in primary liver carcinoma (dated by TCRdb to about 2017). The instrument given in TCRdb is Illumina HiSeq 2500. Using a constant-region primer and ProtoScript II reverse transcriptase, TCRbeta-specific cDNA was reverse-transcribed from about 540 ng total RNA. TCRbeta libraries were built with three nested multiplex PCR rounds, a slightly modified ARM-PCR procedure. The first two PCR rounds used multiplex TRBV1-TRBV30 forward primers with a Cbeta reverse primer, each for approximately 11 cycles. TCRdb itself trimmed the public reads at Q25 with fastp, ran MiXCR and retained productive beta chains. Every entry covers one CDR3 protein and lists the most common genes and DNA from its rows. The sample includes 250,000 to 350,000 distinct CDR3 sequences, with roughly 60% observed a single time. The biggest ten clones account for over 15% of the sample.

RNA from unsorted whole blood was extracted with TRIzol reagent, and germline DNA was obtained with the DNeasy Blood & Tissue kit. Source material: peripheral blood. Receptors originate from a woman younger than 45 with primary liver carcinoma and hepatitis B virus infection.

This clonotype was observed a few times. This sequence joins TRBV6-1 and TRBJ2-1; tentative D call: TRBD2 (5 bases). V dropped 4 bases and J dropped 4 bases, with 14 bases sitting between them. CDR3 length: 15 amino acids. Per the germline V gene, CDR1 is MNHNS and CDR2 is SASEGT. The CDR3: CASSVEALGYNEQFF. The CDR3 DNA reads TGTGCCAGCAGTGTGGAGGCCCTTGGGTACAATGAGCAGTTCTTC.

For this clonotype: With a much larger clone just one base away, this may be a read error. The chain joins TRBV29-1 to TRBJ1-2; D gene ambiguous. The length of the CDR3 is 12 residues. V was pared by 6 bases and J by 7 bases, with 15 bases between. Germline CDR1 is SQVTM and CDR2 is ANQGSEA. The CDR3 nucleotides read TGCAGCGTGGAGGCACCAGAACGTGGCTACACCTTC. It encodes CSVEAPERGYTF.

This clonotype was picked up a small number of times. The chain recombines TRBV4-1 with TRBJ2-2; D ambiguous. The V gene lost 0 bases and the J gene lost 0 bases, with 8 bases spanning the gap. The CDR3 length is 16 residues. Germline assignment: CDR1 MGHRA and CDR2 YSYEKL. As DNA, the CDR3 is TGCGCCAGCAGCCAAGATCGAGGCGCGAACACCGGGGAGCTGTTTTTT. Protein sequence: CASSQDRGANTGELFF.